This T cell receptor (beta chain) originates from a study of cytomegalovirus exposure and HLA in healthy donors. General study results and limits: With DRB1 most and HLA-C fewest, TCR association rates differed between HLA loci in a later analysis. A reported reduction in N-insertions relative to the roughly 710-donor mean was seen in an Asian-associated ancestry cluster in a later analysis.

To note about this clone: No antigen is known for it.

Researchers ran the PCR with 60 Vbeta and 13 Jbeta primers. Clones were read by immunoSEQ multiplex PCR, and TCRdb kept only the in-frame ones, dropping some. The sample includes about 150,000 clones, roughly 80% of them seen just once. These donors, healthy bone marrow donors, were studied. CDR1 is SEHNR, CDR2 FQNEAQ, per germline (reference sequence). The length of the CDR3 is 16 residues. Trimming pared 4 bases from V and 1 base from J, leaving 14 bases between. V usage is TRBV7-9 and J usage is TRBJ1-5; D is unclear. Sample: PBMCs. The clonotype comes from a man aged 25 to 40 in good health and CMV-seropositive. The CDR3 loop is CASSSLAGKSNQPQHF. In nucleotides, the CDR3 is TGTGCCAGCAGCTCCCTGGCGGGGAAGAGCAATCAGCCCCAGCATTTT. Full variable domain (missing parts from reference TRBV7-9 and TRBJ1-5): DTGVSQNPRHKITKRGQNVTFRCDPISEHNRLYWYRQTLGQGPEFLTYFQNEAQLEKSRLLSDRFSAERPKGSFSTLEIQRTEQGDSAMYLCASSSLAGKSNQPQHFGDGTRLSIL.